This T cell receptor beta chain was recovered during a study of blood T cell repertoires in COVID-19. Two negative PCRs, clearance, or symptom resolution had been documented for recovered Cohort 3 donors. The data were produced by immunoSEQ multiplex PCR, yet TCRdb's version contains in-frame clones alone and is incomplete. Of hundreds of thousands of clones listed, 80% to 90% were seen once; the top ten hold about 9.8%. The CDR3 runs 16 residues. Per germline, CDR1 LNHDA and CDR2 SQIVND (reference sequence). V was clipped by 6 bases and J by 6 bases, with 18 bases between them. The chain is built from TRBV19 and TRBJ1-6, with unresolved D. Sequencing was performed on PBMCs or T cells enriched from blood (not recorded which). This receptor was obtained from a woman younger than 35 who had recovered from COVID-19. CDR3 residues: CASRGEAPRINSPLHF. As DNA, the CDR3 is TGTGCCAGTAGAGGAGAGGCACCTCGAATTAATTCACCCCTCCACTTT. The whole variable domain, filled in from reference TRBV19 and TRBJ1-6, reads DGGITQSPKYLFRKEGQNVTLSCEQNLNHDAMYWYRQDPGQGLRLIYYSQIVNDFQKGDIAEGYSVSREKKESFPLTVTSAQKNPTAFYLCASRGEAPRINSPLHFGNGTRLTVT.